The rows below give T cell receptor beta chains drawn from one sample of a study of OX40 agonist ivuxolimab in advanced cancers. The assay was immunoSEQ multiplex PCR, and TCRdb's table has in-frame clones only and misses some. The sample holds approximately 74,000 clones, approximately 90% seen once. The sample was CD4+ or CD8+ T cells sorted from blood, taken in a trial of the OX40 agonist ivuxolimab. These receptor sequences come from an adult with an advanced solid tumor such as melanoma, head and neck, liver or kidney cancer. The CDR3 runs from the conserved cysteine through the conserved F or W. A D gene is named only where the DNA matches it firmly. Clone size appears in some rows only: once, few, many, or a class for an expanded clone.

clone_size	d_call	v_call	j_call	cdr3_nt	cdr3_aa
.	.	TRBV27	TRBJ2-2	TGTGCCAGCAGTTTATCAGGGTCCGGGGAGCTGTTTTTT	CASSLSGSGELFF
.	TRBD1	TRBV11-1	TRBJ1-2	TGTGCCAGCAGCTCCGCGACAGGGACTTTAGTGGGTGGCTACACCTTC	CASSSATGTLVGGYTF
.	TRBD1	TRBV7-9	TRBJ1-6	TGTGCCAGCAGCCCCCCGACAGGGGCTAATTCACCCCTCCACTTT	CASSPPTGANSPLHF
.	.	TRBV11-2	TRBJ2-1	TGTGCCAGCAGCTTACAGCGCCTCGATGTTGATGAGCAGTTCTTC	CASSLQRLDVDEQFF
.	.	TRBV7-9	TRBJ2-2	TGTGCCAGCAGCTTAGCGACAGATCTCGGGGAGCTGTTTTTT	CASSLATDLGELFF
.	.	TRBV10-3	TRBJ1-2	TGTGCCATCAGTGAGTCGATTCTACAGGGAGATAGAAACTATGGCTACACCTTC	CAISESILQGDRNYGYTF
.	.	TRBV7-9	TRBJ1-5	TGTGCCAGCAGCTTAGGACAAGAGAAGCCCCAGCATTTT	CASSLGQEKPQHF
.	.	TRBV11-2	TRBJ2-7	TGTGCCAGCAGCTTAGTAGCCATCTACGAGCAGTACTTC	CASSLVAIYEQYF
.	TRBD2	TRBV4-1	TRBJ2-5	TGCGCCAGCAGCCAAGATGAAACTAGCGGGGGGGCGGAGACCCAGTACTTC	CASSQDETSGGAETQYF
.	.	TRBV7-6	TRBJ2-7	TGTGCCAGCAGCCCAGAGGCGGACACCTACGAGCAGTACTTC	CASSPEADTYEQYF
.	.	TRBV7-3	TRBJ2-1	TGTGCCAGCAGCTTAACCGGTACTGGGCCGCATGAGCAGTTCTTC	CASSLTGTGPHEQFF
.	.	TRBV13	TRBJ2-2	TGTGCCAGCAGCCGGACAGCGTACACCGGGGAGCTGTTTTTT	CASSRTAYTGELFF
.	.	TRBV7-3	TRBJ1-1	TGTGCCAGCAGCTTAGACCCCTACACTGAAGCTTTCTTT	CASSLDPYTEAFF
.	.	TRBV7-9	TRBJ2-7	TGTGCCAGCAGCCTTATGACTGACGAGCAGTACTTC	CASSLMTDEQYF
.	.	TRBV27	TRBJ2-7	TGTGCCAGCAGTTTAGGCGGGGATGGCTACGAGCAGTACTTC	CASSLGGDGYEQYF
.	TRBD1	TRBV4-1	TRBJ1-1	TGCGCCAGCAGCCTTGGGACAGCCGACACTGAAGCTTTCTTT	CASSLGTADTEAFF
.	TRBD1	TRBV28	TRBJ1-2	TGTGCCAGCAGTTGGGATCTTAGCGCAGGGGGGACATTTGCTAACTATGGCTACACCTTC	CASSWDLSAGGTFANYGYTF
.	.	TRBV19	TRBJ1-1	TGTGCCAGTAGTCCCGGGACGCGGGGAAACACTGAAGCTTTCTTT	CASSPGTRGNTEAFF
.	.	TRBV7-9	TRBJ1-1	TGTGCCAGCCTGGAGGACGGACTGAACACTGAAGCTTTCTTT	CASLEDGLNTEAFF
.	.	TRBV30	TRBJ2-7	TGTGCCTGGAGTTGGGGGACGGAGTCCTACGAGCAGTACTTC	CAWSWGTESYEQYF
.	.	TRBV27	TRBJ2-1	TGTGCCAGCAGTTTAGCCTGGAGCTCCTACAATGAGCAGTTCTTC	CASSLAWSSYNEQFF
.	.	TRBV5-6	TRBJ2-1	TGTGCCAGCAGCTTCGGGGGTTTCCTCTACAATGAGCAGTTCTTC	CASSFGGFLYNEQFF
.	.	TRBV5-4	TRBJ1-1	TGTGCCAGCAGCTTGGAGAGGAGTTTGACTGAAGCTTTCTTT	CASSLERSLTEAFF
.	TRBD2	TRBV7-3	TRBJ2-1	TGTGCCAGCAGCCCAACTAGCGGGAGGGAATACAATGAGCAGTTCTTC	CASSPTSGREYNEQFF
.	.	TRBV29-1	TRBJ1-3	TGCAGCGTTGAGTTTATGAATTCGGGGGCTGGAAACACCATATATTTT	CSVEFMNSGAGNTIYF
.	TRBD1	TRBV28	TRBJ2-5	TGTGCCAGCAGTTTATACGGACAGGGGCAAGAGACCCAGTACTTC	CASSLYGQGQETQYF
.	TRBD2	TRBV7-9	TRBJ2-3	TGTGCCAGCAGCTTAGTTGTCGGCGGGGGGGCAGATACGCAGTATTTT	CASSLVVGGGADTQYF
.	.	TRBV28	TRBJ2-7	TGTGCCAGCAGTTTAGATCCGGGAGTGCAGTACTTC	CASSLDPGVQYF
.	TRBD2	TRBV4-1	TRBJ2-7	TGCGCCAGCAGCCAAGAAAGGGCTAGCGGGGGCGAGCAGTACTTC	CASSQERASGGEQYF
.	.	TRBV28	TRBJ2-5	TGTGCCAGCAGCCTTAACCGGGACATCTTTCAAGAGACCCAGTACTTC	CASSLNRDIFQETQYF
.	.	TRBV4-3	TRBJ2-1	TGCGCCAGCAGCCAAGATCGTCAGCCGGGAACATCCTACAATGAGCAGTTCTTC	CASSQDRQPGTSYNEQFF
.	.	TRBV4-3	TRBJ1-1	TGCGCCAGCAGCCAAGGCCAAGGGAACACTGAAGCTTTCTTT	CASSQGQGNTEAFF
.	.	TRBV13	TRBJ1-4	TGTGCCACCAGGGTGGGTTCTGGAAAACTGTTTTTT	CATRVGSGKLFF
.	.	TRBV29-1	TRBJ2-2	TGCAGCGGGAGGGGGTTCGACACCGGGGAGCTGTTTTTT	CSGRGFDTGELFF
.	TRBD2	TRBV28	TRBJ2-1	TGTGCCAGCAGCCTCGGACTAGCGGGATCCTACAATGAGCAGTTCTTC	CASSLGLAGSYNEQFF
.	TRBD1	TRBV19	TRBJ1-1	TGTGCCAGTAGCGACAGGGGCTGGACTGAAGCTTTCTTT	CASSDRGWTEAFF
.	.	TRBV30	TRBJ1-5	TGTGCCTGGAGTAGAGGGGTTGGGGATCAGCCCCAGCATTTT	CAWSRGVGDQPQHF
.	TRBD2	TRBV18	TRBJ2-7	TGTGCCAGCTCACCTCGGGGGGTAGCTAACTACGAGCAGTACTTC	CASSPRGVANYEQYF
once	.	TRBV7-9	TRBJ2-1	TGTGCCAGCAGCTTAGAGGGGAATGAGCAGTTCTTC	CASSLEGNEQFF
.	TRBD1	TRBV10-3	TRBJ2-7	TGTGCCATCAGTGACGGGACAGGGGGCTTGTACGAGCAGTACTTC	CAISDGTGGLYEQYF
.	TRBD2	TRBV4-3	TRBJ2-1	TGCGCCAGCAGCGAAGGGACTAGCGGGAGTGGGTACAATGAGCAGTTCTTC	CASSEGTSGSGYNEQFF